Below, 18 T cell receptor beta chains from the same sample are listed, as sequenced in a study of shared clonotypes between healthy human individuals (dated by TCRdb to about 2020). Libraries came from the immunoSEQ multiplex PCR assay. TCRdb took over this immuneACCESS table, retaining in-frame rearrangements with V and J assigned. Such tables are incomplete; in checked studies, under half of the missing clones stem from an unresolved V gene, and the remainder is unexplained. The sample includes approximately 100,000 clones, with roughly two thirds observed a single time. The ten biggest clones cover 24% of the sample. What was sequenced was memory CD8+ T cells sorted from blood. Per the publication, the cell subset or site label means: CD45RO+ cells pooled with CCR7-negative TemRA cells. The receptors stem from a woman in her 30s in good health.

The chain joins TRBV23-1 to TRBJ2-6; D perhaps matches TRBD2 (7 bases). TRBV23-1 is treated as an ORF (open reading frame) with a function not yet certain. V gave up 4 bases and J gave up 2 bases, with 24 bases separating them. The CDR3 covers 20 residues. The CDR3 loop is CASSRSEWGGPSTGANVLTF. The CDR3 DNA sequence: TGCGCCAGCAGTCGTTCTGAGTGGGGGGGCCCGTCCACTGGGGCCAACGTCCTGACTTTC.

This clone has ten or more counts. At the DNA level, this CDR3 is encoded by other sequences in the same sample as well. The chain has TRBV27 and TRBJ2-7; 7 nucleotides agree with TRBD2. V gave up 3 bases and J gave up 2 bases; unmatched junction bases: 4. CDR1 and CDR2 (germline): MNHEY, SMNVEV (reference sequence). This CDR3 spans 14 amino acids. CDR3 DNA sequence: TGTGCCAGCAGTTTGGGAGGGACTCCCTACGAGCAGTACTTC. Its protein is CASSLGGTPYEQYF.

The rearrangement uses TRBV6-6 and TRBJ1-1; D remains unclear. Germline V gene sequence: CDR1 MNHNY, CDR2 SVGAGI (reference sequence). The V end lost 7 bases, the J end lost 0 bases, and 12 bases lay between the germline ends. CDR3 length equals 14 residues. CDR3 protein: CASTVYGLNTEAFF. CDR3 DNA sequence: TGTGCCAGCACGGTTTACGGACTGAACACTGAAGCTTTCTTT.

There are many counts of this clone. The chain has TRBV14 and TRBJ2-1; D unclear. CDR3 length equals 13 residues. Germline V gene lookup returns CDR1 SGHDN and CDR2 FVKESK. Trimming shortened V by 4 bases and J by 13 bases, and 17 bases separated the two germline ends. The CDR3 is CASSPHYVPRQFF. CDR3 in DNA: TGTGCCAGCAGCCCCCACTACGTTCCCCGTCAGTTCTTC. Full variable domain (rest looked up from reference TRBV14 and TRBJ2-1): EAGVTQFPSHSVIEKGQTVTLRCDPISGHDNLYWYRRVMGKEIKFLLHFVKESKQDESGMPNNRFLAERTGGTYSTLKVQPAELEDSGVYFCASSPHYVPRQFFGPGTRLTVL.

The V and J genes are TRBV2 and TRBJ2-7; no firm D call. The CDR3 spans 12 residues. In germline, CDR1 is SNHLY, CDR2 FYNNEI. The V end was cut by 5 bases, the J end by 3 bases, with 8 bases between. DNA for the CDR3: TGTGCCAGCAGTTACAGACACTACGAGCAGTACTTC. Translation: CASSYRHYEQYF.

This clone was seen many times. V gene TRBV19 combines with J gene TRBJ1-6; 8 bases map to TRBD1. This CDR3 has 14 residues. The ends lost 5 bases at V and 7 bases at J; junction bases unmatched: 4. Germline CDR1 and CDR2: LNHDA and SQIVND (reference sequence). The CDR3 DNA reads TGTGCCAGTAGTCCGACAGGGGAGAATTCACCCCTCCACTTT. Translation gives CASSPTGENSPLHF. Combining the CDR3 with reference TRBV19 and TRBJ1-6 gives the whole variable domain DGGITQSPKYLFRKEGQNVTLSCEQNLNHDAMYWYRQDPGQGLRLIYYSQIVNDFQKGDIAEGYSVSREKKESFPLTVTSAQKNPTAFYLCASSPTGENSPLHFGNGTRLTVT.

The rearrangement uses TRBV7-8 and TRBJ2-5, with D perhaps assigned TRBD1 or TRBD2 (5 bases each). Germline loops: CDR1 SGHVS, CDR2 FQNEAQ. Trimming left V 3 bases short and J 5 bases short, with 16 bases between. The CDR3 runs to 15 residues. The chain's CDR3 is CASSLGDGHTETQYF. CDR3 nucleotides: TGTGCCAGCAGCTTGGGGGACGGCCATACGGAGACCCAGTACTTC.

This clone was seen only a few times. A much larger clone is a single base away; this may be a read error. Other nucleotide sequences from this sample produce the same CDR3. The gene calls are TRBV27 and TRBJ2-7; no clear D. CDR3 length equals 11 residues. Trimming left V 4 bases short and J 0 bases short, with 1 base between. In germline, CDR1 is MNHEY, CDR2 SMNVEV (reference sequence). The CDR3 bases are TGTGCCAGCAGTTCCTCCTACGAGCAGTACTTC. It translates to CASSSSYEQYF.

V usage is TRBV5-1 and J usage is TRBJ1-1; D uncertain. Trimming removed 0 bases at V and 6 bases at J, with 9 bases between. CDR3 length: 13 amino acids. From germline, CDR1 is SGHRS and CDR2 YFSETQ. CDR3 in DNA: TGCGCCAGCAGCTTGGAGCTTTCGTCTGAAGCTTTCTTT. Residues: CASSLELSSEAFF.

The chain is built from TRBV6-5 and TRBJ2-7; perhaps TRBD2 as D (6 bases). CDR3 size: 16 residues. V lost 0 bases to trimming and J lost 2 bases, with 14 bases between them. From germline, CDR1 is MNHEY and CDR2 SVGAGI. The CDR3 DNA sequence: TGTGCCAGCAGTTACTCGGGGGGAAGCGCGGCCTACGAGCAGTACTTC. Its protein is CASSYSGGSAAYEQYF.

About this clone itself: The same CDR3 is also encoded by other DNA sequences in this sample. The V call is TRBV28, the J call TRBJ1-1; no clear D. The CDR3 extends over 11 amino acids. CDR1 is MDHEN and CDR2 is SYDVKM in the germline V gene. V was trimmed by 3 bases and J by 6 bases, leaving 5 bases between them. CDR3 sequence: CASSLRAEAFF. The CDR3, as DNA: TGTGCCAGCAGTTTGAGGGCTGAAGCTTTCTTT.

The CDR3 DNA is TGTGCCAGTAGTGCCTTGACTAGCGGGTTTGGCGAGCAGTACTTC. Amino acids: CASSALTSGFGEQYF. The gene calls are TRBV19 and TRBJ2-5; TRBD2 matches 10 bases. The J call may be wrong; the DNA end is better matched by TRBJ2-7. Germline CDR1 LNHDA, CDR2 SQIVND (reference sequence). CDR3 size: 15 residues.

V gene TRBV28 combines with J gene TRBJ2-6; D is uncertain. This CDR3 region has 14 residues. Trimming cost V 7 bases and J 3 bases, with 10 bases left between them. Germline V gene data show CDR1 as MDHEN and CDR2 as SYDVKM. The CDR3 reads CASMEFGGANVLTF. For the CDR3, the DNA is TGTGCCAGCATGGAGTTCGGTGGGGCCAACGTCCTGACTTTC.

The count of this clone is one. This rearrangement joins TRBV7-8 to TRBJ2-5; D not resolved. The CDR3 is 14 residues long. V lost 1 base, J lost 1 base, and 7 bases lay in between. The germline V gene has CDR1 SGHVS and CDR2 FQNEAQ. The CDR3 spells CASSLVPGQETQYF. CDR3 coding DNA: TGTGCCAGCAGCTTAGTTCCAGGCCAAGAGACCCAGTACTTC.

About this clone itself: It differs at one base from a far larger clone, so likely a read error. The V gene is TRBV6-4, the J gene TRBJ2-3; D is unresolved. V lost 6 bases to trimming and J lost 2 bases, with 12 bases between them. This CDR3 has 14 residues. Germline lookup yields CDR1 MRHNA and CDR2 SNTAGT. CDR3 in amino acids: CASSGGTATDTQYF. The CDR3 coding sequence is TGTGCCAGCAGCGGTGGAACCGCCACAGATACGCAGTATTTT.

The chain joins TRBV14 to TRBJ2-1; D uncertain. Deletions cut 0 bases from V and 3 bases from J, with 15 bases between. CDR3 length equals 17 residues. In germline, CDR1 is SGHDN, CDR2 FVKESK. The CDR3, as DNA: TGTGCCAGCAGCCAAGATTTTGGAAGAACTAACTACAATGAGCAGTTCTTC. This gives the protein CASSQDFGRTNYNEQFF.

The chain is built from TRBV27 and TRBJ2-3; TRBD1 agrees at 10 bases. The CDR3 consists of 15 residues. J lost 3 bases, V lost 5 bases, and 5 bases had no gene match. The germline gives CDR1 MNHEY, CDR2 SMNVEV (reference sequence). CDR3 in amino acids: CASSAGTGVTDTQYF. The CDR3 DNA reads TGTGCCAGCAGTGCCGGGACAGGGGTGACAGATACGCAGTATTTT.

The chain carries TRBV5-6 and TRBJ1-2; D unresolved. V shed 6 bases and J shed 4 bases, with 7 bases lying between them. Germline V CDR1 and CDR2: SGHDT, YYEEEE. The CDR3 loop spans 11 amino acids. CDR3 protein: CASILGYGYTF. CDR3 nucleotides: TGTGCCAGCATCCTAGGCTATGGCTACACCTTC.